Sequencing of this T cell receptor beta chain was carried out in a study of PD-1 blockade in mismatch repair-deficient tumors listed by TCRdb under 2017. Some background on the complete study: Between late 2013 and late 2016, approximately 90 consecutive patients with 11 to 12 mismatch repair-deficient cancer types, all previously treated and progressing, were enrolled in the trial. Tumor-associated T cell clones were tracked in the peripheral blood of patients responding to PD-1 blockade by deep sequencing of TCR CDR3 regions.

Relative to germline, V is 0 bases shorter and J is 5 bases shorter, with 11 bases between their ends. From a lookup of the germline V gene, CDR1 and CDR2 are LGHNA and YNFKEQ. Spanning cysteine to phenylalanine, the CDR3 consists of 15 amino acids. The read is trimmed to its CDR3 DNA, 45 bases read in frame from base 1. The method behind the library was the immunoSEQ multiplex PCR assay. The table comes from immuneACCESS by way of TCRdb, which keeps in-frame sequences with V and J called. Part of the clones is missing from these tables; in studies checked, under half for an unresolved V gene and the rest for unknown reasons. Here the sample has about 39,000 clones; roughly 88% occur a single time. The ten most abundant clones make up 0.9% to 1.2% of the sample. Turning to this clone: This clone's antigen is unknown. There are no base qualities to consult, and no much larger clone falls within one base.

Findings and caveats that apply to the study as a whole: Clones residing in the tumor, which were often undetectable in blood before treatment, expanded quickly after pembrolizumab and then contracted, generally before radiologic responses.

Mismatch repair deficiency was established in every enrolled patient by polymerase chain reaction or immunohistochemistry. TCR sequencing was performed for a few patients who responded to pembrolizumab therapy. Pembrolizumab PD-1 blockade was prospectively tested in advanced mismatch repair-deficient cancers, regardless of tissue of origin, in the phase II trial. Serial peripheral blood T cell samples were collected before and at multiple times after starting PD-1 blockade. The timing of each blood sample was reported as weeks after the first dose of pembrolizumab. The clonotype comes from an adult with mismatch repair-deficient cancer. Sequencing used PBMCs, obtained roughly 39 weeks after starting pembrolizumab. The receptor chain draws on TRBV4-2 and TRBJ1-5, with the D gene uncertain. The sequenced DNA is TGTGCCAGCAGCCAAGACGGGGAAAGAGATCAGCCCCAGCATTTT. Its amino acids are CASSQDGERDQPQHF.